This T cell receptor beta chain was identified in a study of human T cells and chemical hapten exposure (dated by TCRdb to the early 2020s). Study-level background: For sensitization, 2% DPC in acetone was applied to a 2 cm by 2 cm area of upper inner arm skin. This study followed changes in the peripheral blood TCR repertoire in vivo during primary and secondary sensitization of alopecia patients to the hapten diphenylcyclopropenone (DPC). Patch tests used Finn chambers with 0.01% DPC on the upper back, scored after 6 days by International Contact Dermatitis Research Group standards. For TCR sequencing, blood came from twenty-nine alopecia patients at anywhere from one to four time points (pre-sensitization, 2, 6 and 24 weeks). Libraries were pooled for sequencing, and per-sample TCR yields varied mainly because of small differences in library volumes within the pool. The mostly female patient cohort included alopecia areata with under or over 50% scalp involvement, alopecia totalis and alopecia universalis. Blood samples were taken from patients before sensitization (week 0) and at 2, 6 and about 24 weeks after DPC sensitization. Throughout the roughly 25-week study period, patients were also given weekly therapeutic DPC doses on the scalp.

Receptor libraries were prepared by RACE. The instrument was a NextSeq 500. Library preparation attached unique molecular identifiers to individual cDNA molecules for quantitative, reproducible TCR counting. From each blood RNA sample, both TCR alpha and TCR beta chains were sequenced. In the paper's pipeline: A median of around 100,000 TCRs per sample was observed, with a range of about 20,000 to 750,000. V, J and CDR3 annotation of the TCR reads was performed with the Decombinator software suite. For the PS versus PT1 abundance plots, all samples were subsampled to the same number of TCRs (28,000). TCRs were defined as expanded if absent before sensitization and observed at least eight times at the 2-week time point. Clones were called with MiXCR by TCRdb after fastp trimmed the public reads at Q25, and only in-frame beta chains were retained. When rows share a CDR3 protein, they turn into one entry using the most common DNA and genes. The V and J calls here are based on TCRdb, not the publication. This sample gives approximately 88,000 distinct CDR3 sequences in total; around 13% of them show up just once. The leading ten clones occupy approximately 6% of the sample.

Broad study findings and their caveats: Repeated subsampling changed both the strength of the expansion versus patch-test correlation and the threshold at which that correlation became significant. Alopecia, a presumed autoimmune disease, was present in all patients, so the immune response of the patients might differ from that of healthy individuals. DPC sensitization did not change the number of TCRs with a frequency above 1 in 1000, and there was no evidence of changes in global repertoire structure. Expanded TCRs formed significantly more large CDR3 similarity clusters than pre-sensitization or healthy control sets, consistent with antigen-driven responses. Patch test score correlated positively with the number of PT1 expanded TCRs, reaching significance at thresholds 8, 16 and 32 but not at 4.

This clonotype was seen many times. Its antigen remains unidentified. No quality values exist for individual bases; no much larger clone is one base distant. What the time point label conveys for this sample: patch test 3, about 24 weeks after DPC sensitization. The treatment or condition label for this specimen denotes: therapeutic diphenylcyclopropenone sensitization with weekly scalp DPC. Blood at each patch-test visit was drawn before the patch test was applied. To be eligible, patients had to be aged 18 to 70, diagnosed with alopecia and judged suitable for DPC therapy, while pregnant patients were excluded. Total RNA was extracted from unfractionated whole blood collected in Tempus Blood RNA tubes. Taken from the germline V gene, the CDR1 and CDR2 loops are SQVTM and ANQGSEA. Ends trimmed: V by 4 bases, J by 4 bases; bases unmatched to a gene: 14. The CDR3, from cysteine to phenylalanine, totals 16 residues. The sequence is cut down to CDR3 DNA, 48 bases in frame from base 1.

The chain is assembled from TRBV29-1 and TRBJ1-1, with 8 middle bases fitting TRBD1. The receptor was derived from a woman aged 50 to 60 with alopecia areata. Some clones in this sample may be carry-over from other donors' samples. The material sequenced was whole blood, taken in connection with sensitization to the hapten diphenylcyclopropenone (DPC). The CDR3 region reads CSVANRTGRAITEAFF. The nucleotide sequence reads TGCAGCGTTGCGAATAGGACAGGGAGGGCTATCACTGAAGCTTTCTTT.